The clone carrying this T cell receptor (beta chain) was picked up a small number of times. No antigen is known for it. This sample is part of a study of early T cells in non-severe SARS-CoV-2 infection. Study background: The authors sequenced bulk RNA from unsorted whole blood, leaving chains unpaired. Study observations and caveats: VDJdb matching favored anti-spike CD8 responses, missing private and CD4 specificities.

Individual cDNA molecules were tagged with unique molecular identifiers, the study reported. TCRdb fed the 5' RACE reads into MiXCR, producing one record per CDR3 protein. The repertoire holds 29,000 or so distinct CDR3 sequences, with under 10% as singletons. The CDR3 length is 13 residues. Germline V gene sequence: CDR1 SGHTA, CDR2 FQGNSA. Trimming took 3 bases from V and 5 from J, leaving 10 bases between them. The TCR originated in an adult who was a healthcare worker with PCR-confirmed SARS-CoV-2 infection or an uninfected control (not recorded which). Sequenced sample: whole blood. The chain uses TRBV7-2 and TRBJ2-5, with a weak D call TRBD2 (6 bases). CDR3 sequence: CASSFGGGETQYF. The CDR3 nucleotides are TGTGCCAGCAGCTTCGGGGGTGGCGAGACCCAGTACTTC.